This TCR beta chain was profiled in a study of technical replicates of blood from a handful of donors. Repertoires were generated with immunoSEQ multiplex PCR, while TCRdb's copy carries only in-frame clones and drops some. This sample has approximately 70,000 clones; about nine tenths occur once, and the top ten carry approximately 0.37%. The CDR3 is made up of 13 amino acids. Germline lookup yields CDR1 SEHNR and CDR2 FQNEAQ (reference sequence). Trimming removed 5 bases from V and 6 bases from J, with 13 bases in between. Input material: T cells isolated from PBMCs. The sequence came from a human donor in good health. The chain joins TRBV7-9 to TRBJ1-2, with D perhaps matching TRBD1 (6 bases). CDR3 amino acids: CASSPQTGHGYTF. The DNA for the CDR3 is TGTGCCAGCAGCCCGCAGACAGGTCATGGCTACACCTTC.